Below, 9 T cell receptor beta chains from the same sample are listed, as sequenced in a study of tumor-infiltrating lymphocytes in primary liver carcinoma. From around 520 ng of total RNA, TCR beta-specific cDNA was reverse-transcribed using a constant-region primer. ARM-PCR, slightly modified, supplied the TCR beta libraries through three nested multiplex PCR rounds. The first two PCR rounds, around 11 cycles each, used TRBV1-TRBV30 forward primers and a C-beta reverse primer. From the multiplex PCR reads, TCRdb called clonotypes with MiXCR, one entry per CDR3 protein. The sample shows 40,000 to 60,000 distinct CDR3 sequences, roughly 70% of them seen only once. Scientists recovered RNA and DNA together from around 20-30 mg of unsorted bulk tissue. Sequenced material: liver tumor tissue from sampling region 5. Documented subset: tumor region T5, tumor centre. Receptors were obtained from a man aged 35-49 years with primary liver carcinoma and hepatitis B virus infection.

To note about this clonotype: The junction does not match germline at one end; this may be a read error. The chain joins TRBV11-1 to TRBJ1-1; D is ambiguous. The CDR3 spans 13 residues. Germline loops: CDR1 SGHAT, CDR2 FQDESV (reference sequence). The CDR3: CARNSTLNTEAFF. The DNA for the CDR3 is TGTGCCAGGAACTCGACCTTGAACACTGAAGCCTTCTTT. The whole variable domain, remainder taken from reference TRBV11-1 and TRBJ1-1, is EAEVAQSPRYKITEKSQAVAFWCDPISGHATLYWYRQILGQGPELLVQFQDESVVDDSQLPKDRFSAERLKGVDSTLKIQPAELGDSAMYLCARNSTLNTEAFFGQGTRLTVV.

Details on this clonotype: The CDR3 carries no conserved terminal phenylalanine or tryptophan, so it likely arises from a read error. The limits of the CDR3 on the DNA are not certain, so only TCRdb's listed CDR3 is given. V gene TRBV11-2 combines with J gene TRBJ1-2. Germline CDR1 is SGHAT and CDR2 is FQNNGV. The CDR3 is 13 residues long, counting both termini. The CDR3 region is CASSLERNYGFTI.

Ten or more counts support this clonotype. The V and J genes are TRBV14 and TRBJ2-5; D may be TRBD2 (6 bases). CDR1 is SGHDN, CDR2 FVKESK, per germline. The V end was cut by 0 bases, the J end by 3 bases, with 11 bases between. This CDR3 is 15 amino acids long. This CDR3 is CASSQESGGEETQYF. CDR3 DNA sequence: TGTGCCAGCAGCCAAGAGAGCGGAGGGGAAGAGACCCAGTACTTC.

On this clonotype itself: The CDR3 does not close with the conserved phenylalanine or tryptophan, likely indicating a read error. This rearrangement joins TRBV4-1 to TRBJ2-1, with 11 positions matching TRBD2. J lost 5 bases, V lost 6 bases, and 9 bases had no gene match. Per germline, CDR1 MGHRA and CDR2 YSYEKL. CDR3 length equals 16 residues. The CDR3 nucleotides read TGCGCCAGCAGTCAATCCGGGACTAGCGGCGACAATGAGCAGTTCTTA. Protein sequence: CASSQSGTSGDNEQFL.

Of note for this clonotype: Sequence at one end of the junction differs from germline and may be a read error. V is TRBV6-5 and J is TRBJ2-1; TRBD1 matches 7 bases. CDR3 length equals 17 residues. The germline V gene has CDR1 MNHEY and CDR2 SVGAGI. The CDR3 spells CASSPLTPRQGYNEQFF. CDR3 sequence (DNA): TGTGCCAGCAGTCCCCTTACCCCAAGACAGGGCTATAATGAACAGTTCTTC.

About this clonotype: This is likely a read error, given that the CDR3 carries no conserved phenylalanine or tryptophan at its end. This chain connects TRBV29-1 to TRBJ2-3, with 7 bases aligning to TRBD2. Unmatched junction bases numbered 15, after V lost 8 bases and J lost 4 bases. This CDR3 is built from 15 residues. Germline V gene sequence: CDR1 SQVTM, CDR2 ANQGSEA. In DNA, the CDR3 is TGCAGCCTCCCACTAGCGCGGGGCCGGCCAGATACGCAGTATCTT. Translating gives CSLPLARGRPDTQYL.

V is TRBV10-1 and J is TRBJ2-1; D is ambiguous. This CDR3 has 15 residues. The V end lost 0 bases, the J end lost 8 bases, and 14 bases lay between the germline ends. In germline, CDR1 is WNHNN, CDR2 SYGVQD (reference sequence). The CDR3 here is CASSESIYPHDEQFF. Written as DNA, the CDR3 is TGCGCCAGCAGTGAGTCAATTTATCCCCACGATGAGCAGTTCTTC.

For this clonotype: A junction boundary mismatches the germline segment, possibly from a read error. The CDR3 bases are TGCGCCAACAGTGGGAAGCGGGGTTCCTACGATGAGCAGTTCTTC. As protein: CANSGKRGSYDEQFF. The chain recombines TRBV10-1 with TRBJ2-1, with 7 positions matching TRBD2. The CDR3 runs to 15 residues. Germline V gene data show CDR1 as WNHNN and CDR2 as SYGVQD (reference sequence).

To note about this clonotype: It is likely a read error, because the conserved phenylalanine at the end of the CDR3 is missing. Because the CDR3's place on the DNA is in doubt, the DNA is left out and the CDR3 is given as listed by TCRdb. The V and J genes are TRBV6-5 and TRBJ2-7. The CDR3 spans 14 amino acids, including both terminal residues. CDR1 and CDR2 from the germline V gene are MNHEY and SVGAGI. CDR3 amino acids: CASSEDRGSYEPYL.